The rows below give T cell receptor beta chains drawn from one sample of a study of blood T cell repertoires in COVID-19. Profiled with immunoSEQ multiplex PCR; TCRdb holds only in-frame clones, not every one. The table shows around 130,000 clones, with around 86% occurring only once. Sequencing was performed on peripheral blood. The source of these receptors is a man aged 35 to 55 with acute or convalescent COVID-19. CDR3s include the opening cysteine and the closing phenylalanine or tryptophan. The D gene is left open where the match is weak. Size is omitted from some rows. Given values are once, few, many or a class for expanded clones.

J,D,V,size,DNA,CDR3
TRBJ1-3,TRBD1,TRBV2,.,TGTGCCGGGACGGACAGGGGAAACACCATATATTTT,CAGTDRGNTIYF
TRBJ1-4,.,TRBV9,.,TGTGCCAGCAGCCAACGAGGGACAAGCAATGAAAAACTGTTTTTT,CASSQRGTSNEKLFF
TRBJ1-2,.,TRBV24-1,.,TGTGCCACCAGTAGACAGAACTATGGCTACACCTTC,CATSRQNYGYTF
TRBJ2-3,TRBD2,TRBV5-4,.,TGTGCCAGCAGCTTGGCGGGAGGGACAGATACGCAGTATTTT,CASSLAGGTDTQYF
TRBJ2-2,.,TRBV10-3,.,TGTGCCATCAAGCCGGGGTCCACCGGGGAGCTGTTTTTT,CAIKPGSTGELFF
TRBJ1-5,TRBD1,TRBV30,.,TGTGCCTGCTCGGACAGGGGGGATCAGCCCCAGCATTTT,CACSDRGDQPQHF
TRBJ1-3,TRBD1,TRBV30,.,TGTGCCTGGAGTCCGGGGATGGGACAGGCTGGAAACACCATATATTTT,CAWSPGMGQAGNTIYF
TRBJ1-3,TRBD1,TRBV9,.,TGTGCCAGCAGTGCGACAGGGGGCTACACCATATATTTT,CASSATGGYTIYF
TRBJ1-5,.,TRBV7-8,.,TGTGCCAGCAGCTTAGGCAGGCTGGGCAATCAGCCCCAGCATTTT,CASSLGRLGNQPQHF
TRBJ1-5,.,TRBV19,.,TGTGCCAGTAGTACCCAACACCACAATCAGCCCCAGCATTTT,CASSTQHHNQPQHF
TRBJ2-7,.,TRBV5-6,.,TGTGCCAGCAGCTCATACCAAACGGGGGAGCAGTACTTC,CASSSYQTGEQYF
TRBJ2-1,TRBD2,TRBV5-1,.,TGCGCCAGCAGCTTGCAGGCTAGCGGGAGTCTCTCCTACAATGAGCAGTTCTTC,CASSLQASGSLSYNEQFF
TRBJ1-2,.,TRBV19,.,TGTGCCAGTAGTAAACAGGGCAGCTATGGCTACACCTTC,CASSKQGSYGYTF
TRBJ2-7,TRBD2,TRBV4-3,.,TGCGCCAGCAGCCACGCCTCGGGGGGCTACGAGCAGTACTTC,CASSHASGGYEQYF
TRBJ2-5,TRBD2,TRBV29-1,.,TGCAGCGTTAACCGGGGGGGGGTCCAAGAGACCCAGTACTTC,CSVNRGGVQETQYF
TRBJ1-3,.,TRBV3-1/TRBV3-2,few,TGTGCCAGCAGCCAAGATCAGGGTGTTGGAAACACCATATATTTT,CASSQDQGVGNTIYF
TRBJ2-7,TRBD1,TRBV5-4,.,TGTGCCAGCAGACTGGACAGGACGGGAGAGCAGTACTTC,CASRLDRTGEQYF
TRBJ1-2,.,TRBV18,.,TGTGCCAGCTCATCACTTAGGACAGACTTTAACTATGGCTACACCTTC,CASSSLRTDFNYGYTF
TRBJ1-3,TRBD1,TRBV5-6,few,TGTGCCAGCAGTCAATCCGGGACAGGCTCTGGAAACACCATATATTTT,CASSQSGTGSGNTIYF
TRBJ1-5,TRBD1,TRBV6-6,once,TGTGCCAGCAGTGACCGACAGGGGGCGAACCAGCCCCAGCATTTT,CASSDRQGANQPQHF
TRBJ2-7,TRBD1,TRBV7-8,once,TGTGCCAGCAGCCCGGACAGGCGTTACGAGCAGTACTTC,CASSPDRRYEQYF
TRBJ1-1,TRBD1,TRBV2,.,TGTGCCAGCAAAGGGACAGGGGGCACTGAAGCTTTCTTT,CASKGTGGTEAFF
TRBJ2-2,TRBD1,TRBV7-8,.,TGTGCCAGCAGCCCGACAGGGGCGGGCGGGGAGCTGTTTTTT,CASSPTGAGGELFF
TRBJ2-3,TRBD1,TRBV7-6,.,TGTGCCAGCAGCTTAGGAGGGGACAGGGGTTATACGCAGTATTTT,CASSLGGDRGYTQYF
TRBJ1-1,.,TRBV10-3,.,TGTGCCATCAGTGAGTCCCCAGGGGACACTGAAGCTTTCTTT,CAISESPGDTEAFF
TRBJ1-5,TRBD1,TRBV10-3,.,TGTGCCACTCAGACAGGGATGGGTAATCAGCCCCAGCATTTT,CATQTGMGNQPQHF